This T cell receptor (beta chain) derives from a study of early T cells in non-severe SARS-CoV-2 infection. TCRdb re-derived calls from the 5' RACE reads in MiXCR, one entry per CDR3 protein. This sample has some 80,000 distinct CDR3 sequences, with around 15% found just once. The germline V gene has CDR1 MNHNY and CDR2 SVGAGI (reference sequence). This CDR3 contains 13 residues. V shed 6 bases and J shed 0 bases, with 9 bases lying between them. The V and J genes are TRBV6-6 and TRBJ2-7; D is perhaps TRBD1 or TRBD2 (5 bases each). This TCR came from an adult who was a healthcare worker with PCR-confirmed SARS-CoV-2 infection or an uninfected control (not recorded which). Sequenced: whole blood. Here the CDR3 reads CASRSGTSYEQYF. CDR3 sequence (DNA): TGTGCCAGCAGATCGGGGACCTCCTACGAGCAGTACTTC.